The 6 T cell receptor beta chains presented below share a single source sample, sequenced in a study of cytotoxic CD8 clonotypes in ibrutinib-treated CLL. Assay used: immunoSEQ multiplex PCR; TCRdb lists only in-frame clones, some missing. Among 250,000 to 350,000 clones, approximately 76% were seen once, and the ten largest hold roughly 5.7%. Source: PBMCs, taken at disease progression, from a patient treated with ibrutinib. Receptors were obtained from a human donor with chronic lymphocytic leukemia.

This rearrangement joins TRBV5-1 to TRBJ2-1, with TRBD1 as a possible D gene (7 bases). Per germline, CDR1 SGHRS and CDR2 YFSETQ. V was clipped by 0 bases and J by 0 bases, with 13 bases between them. This CDR3 region has 17 residues. CDR3 amino acids: CASSLGQGGRSYNEQFF. CDR3 nucleotide sequence: TGCGCCAGCAGCTTGGGACAGGGAGGCCGCTCCTACAATGAGCAGTTCTTC.

This clone showed up just once. J is TRBJ2-7 and V is TRBV15; 8 nucleotides match TRBD2. The V and J ends lost 1 base and 5 bases, in that order; junction bases with no gene match: 4. Germline lookup yields CDR1 LNHNV and CDR2 YYDKDF (reference sequence). This CDR3 has 14 amino acids. DNA for the CDR3: TGTGCCACCAGCAGAGCCGGGAGGGCACACGAGCAGTACTTC. Encoded protein: CATSRAGRAHEQYF. Drawing the rest from reference TRBV15 and TRBJ2-7, the complete variable domain is DAMVIQNPRYQVTQFGKPVTLSCSQTLNHNVMYWYQQKSSQAPKLLFHYYDKDFNNEADTPDNFQSRRPNTSFCFLDIRSPGLGDTAMYLCATSRAGRAHEQYFGPGTRLTVT.

The chain couples TRBV15 to TRBJ1-4; the D is unclear. Germline values: CDR1 LNHNV, CDR2 YYDKDF (reference sequence). The CDR3 sequence is 11 residues long. Trimming took off 8 bases at V and 8 bases at J, with 9 bases between the two ends. CDR3 sequence (DNA): TGTGCCACCGCCGCGAGAGAAAAACTGTTTTTT. It is translated as CATAAREKLFF.

This clone has only one observation. This chain links TRBV5-6 with TRBJ2-7; 11 positions agree with TRBD1. V dropped 5 bases and J dropped 7; count of bases not matched to a gene: 8. Looked up from germline, CDR1 is SGHDT and CDR2 is YYEEEE. The CDR3 is 14 residues long. In nucleotides, the CDR3 is TGTGCCAGCAGGCAAACCGGACAGGGGGCGGAGCAGTACTTC. Amino acid sequence: CASRQTGQGAEQYF.

J is TRBJ2-4 and V is TRBV27; weak D call: TRBD1 (6 bases). Germline loops: CDR1 MNHEY, CDR2 SMNVEV (reference sequence). The CDR3 is 16 amino acids. Trimming stripped 8 bases from V and 3 bases from J, with 20 bases between. The CDR3 sequence: CASPDARGDFKNIQYF. CDR3 DNA: TGTGCCAGCCCGGACGCCAGGGGCGATTTCAAAAACATTCAGTACTTC.

The chain combines TRBV19 with TRBJ1-5; no clear D gene. Germline CDR1 LNHDA, CDR2 SQIVND (reference sequence). The V gene lost 3 bases and the J gene lost 1 base, with 13 bases spanning the gap. The CDR3 is 16 residues long. This CDR3 reads CASSIGRTSSNQPQHF. CDR3 bases: TGTGCCAGTAGTATCGGACGGACTTCCAGCAATCAGCCCCAGCATTTT.